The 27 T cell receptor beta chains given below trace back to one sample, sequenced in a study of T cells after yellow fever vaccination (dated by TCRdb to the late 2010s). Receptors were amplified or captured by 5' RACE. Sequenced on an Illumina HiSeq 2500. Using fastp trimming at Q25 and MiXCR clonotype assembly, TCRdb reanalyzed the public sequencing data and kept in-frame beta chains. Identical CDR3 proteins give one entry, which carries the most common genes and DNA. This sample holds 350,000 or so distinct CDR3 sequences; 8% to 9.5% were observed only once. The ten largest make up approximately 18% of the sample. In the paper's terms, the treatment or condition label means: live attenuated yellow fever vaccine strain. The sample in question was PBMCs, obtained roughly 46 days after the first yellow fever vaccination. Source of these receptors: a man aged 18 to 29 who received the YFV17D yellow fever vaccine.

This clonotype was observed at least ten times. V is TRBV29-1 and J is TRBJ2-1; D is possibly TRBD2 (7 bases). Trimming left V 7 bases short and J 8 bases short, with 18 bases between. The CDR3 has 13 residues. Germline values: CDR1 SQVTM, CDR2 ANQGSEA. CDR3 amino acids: CSAWGGAGDEQFF. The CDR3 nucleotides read TGCAGCGCCTGGGGGGGGGCCGGGGATGAGCAGTTCTTC.

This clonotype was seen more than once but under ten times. The CDR3 coding sequence is TGTGCCGGAGGACGGGGCAGGAACTATGGCTACACCTTC. Its protein product is CAGGRGRNYGYTF. The V gene is TRBV30, the J gene TRBJ1-2; D is perhaps TRBD1 (5 bases). CDR1 and CDR2 (germline): GTSNPN, SVGIG (reference sequence). The germline V and J ends were trimmed by 8 bases and 2 bases, with 15 bases remaining between them. The CDR3 consists of 13 residues.

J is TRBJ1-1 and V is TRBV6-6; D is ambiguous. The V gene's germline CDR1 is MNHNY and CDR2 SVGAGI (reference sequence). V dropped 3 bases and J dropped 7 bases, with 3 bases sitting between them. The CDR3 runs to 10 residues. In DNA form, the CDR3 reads TGTGCCAGCAGTTATGTTGAAGCTTTCTTT. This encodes CASSYVEAFF.

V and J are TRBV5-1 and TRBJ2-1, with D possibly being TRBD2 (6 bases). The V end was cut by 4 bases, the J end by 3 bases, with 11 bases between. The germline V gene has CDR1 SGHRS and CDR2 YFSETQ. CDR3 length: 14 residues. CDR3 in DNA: TGCGCCAGCAGCGGGGGAGGCGGCTACAATGAGCAGTTCTTC. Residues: CASSGGGGYNEQFF.

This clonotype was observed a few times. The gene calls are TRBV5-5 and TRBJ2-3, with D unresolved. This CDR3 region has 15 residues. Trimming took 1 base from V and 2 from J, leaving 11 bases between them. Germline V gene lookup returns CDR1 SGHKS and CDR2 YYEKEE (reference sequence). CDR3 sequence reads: CASSLLNPHTDTQYF. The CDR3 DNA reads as TGTGCCAGCAGCTTGCTTAACCCGCACACAGATACGCAGTATTTT.

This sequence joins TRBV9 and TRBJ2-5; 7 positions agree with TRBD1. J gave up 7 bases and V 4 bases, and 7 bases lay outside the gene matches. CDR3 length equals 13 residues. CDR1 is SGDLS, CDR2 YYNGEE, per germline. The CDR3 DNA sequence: TGTGCCAGCAGCCCAGGGGGAGAGGGGACCCAGTACTTC. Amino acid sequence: CASSPGGEGTQYF. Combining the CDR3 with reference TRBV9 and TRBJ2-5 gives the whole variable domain DSGVTQTPKHLITATGQRVTLRCSPRSGDLSVYWYQQSLDQGLQFLIQYYNGEERAKGNILERFSAQQFPDLHSELNLSSLELGDSALYFCASSPGGEGTQYFGPGTRLLVL.

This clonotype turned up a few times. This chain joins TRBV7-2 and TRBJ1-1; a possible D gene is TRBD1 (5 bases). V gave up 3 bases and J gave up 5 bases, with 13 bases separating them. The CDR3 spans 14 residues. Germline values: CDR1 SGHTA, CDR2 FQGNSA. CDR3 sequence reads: CASSFHNGGTEAFF. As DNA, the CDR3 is TGTGCCAGCAGCTTCCATAATGGGGGGACTGAAGCTTTCTTT.

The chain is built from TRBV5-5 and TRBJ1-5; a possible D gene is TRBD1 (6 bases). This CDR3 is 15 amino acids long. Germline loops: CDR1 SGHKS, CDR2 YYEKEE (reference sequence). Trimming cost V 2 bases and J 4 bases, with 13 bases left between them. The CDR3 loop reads CASSLAGVINQPQHF. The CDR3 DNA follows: TGTGCCAGCAGCTTAGCAGGGGTAATAAATCAGCCCCAGCATTTT.

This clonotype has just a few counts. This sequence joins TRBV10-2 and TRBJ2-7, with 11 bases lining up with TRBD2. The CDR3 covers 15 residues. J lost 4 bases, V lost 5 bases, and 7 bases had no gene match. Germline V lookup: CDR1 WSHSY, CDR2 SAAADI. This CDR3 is CASSQASGGPYEQYV. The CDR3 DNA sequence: TGCGCCAGCAGTCAGGCTAGCGGGGGGCCATACGAGCAGTACGTC.

This chain's CDR3 is CASSSGLAGILYNEQFF. The CDR3 DNA follows: TGTGCCAGCAGCTCGGGACTAGCGGGGATCCTATACAATGAGCAGTTCTTC. The V and J genes are TRBV6-2 or TRBV6-3 and TRBJ2-1, with 13 positions matching TRBD2. The germline V gene has CDR1 MNHEY and CDR2 SVGEGT. V shed 6 bases and J 4 bases; nucleotides not matched to a gene: 9. This CDR3 is 17 amino acids long.

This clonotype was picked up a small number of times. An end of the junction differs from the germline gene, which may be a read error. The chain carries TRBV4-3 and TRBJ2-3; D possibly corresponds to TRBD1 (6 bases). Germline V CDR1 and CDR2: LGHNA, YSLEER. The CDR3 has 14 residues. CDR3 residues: CASSQGASTYTQYF. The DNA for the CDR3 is TGCGCCAGCAGCCAGGGGGCTAGCACATATACGCAGTATTTT.

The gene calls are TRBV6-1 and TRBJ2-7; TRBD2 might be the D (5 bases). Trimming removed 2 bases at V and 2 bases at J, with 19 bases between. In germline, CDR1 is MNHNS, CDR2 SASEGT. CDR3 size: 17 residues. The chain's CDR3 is CASSEPSSIYVAYEQYF. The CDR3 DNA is TGTGCCAGCAGTGAACCATCTAGCATCTATGTGGCCTACGAGCAGTACTTC.

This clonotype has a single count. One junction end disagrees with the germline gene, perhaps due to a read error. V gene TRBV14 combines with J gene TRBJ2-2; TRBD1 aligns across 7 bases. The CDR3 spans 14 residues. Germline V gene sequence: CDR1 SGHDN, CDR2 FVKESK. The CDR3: CASSPLDRTGEQFF. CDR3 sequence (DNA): TGTGCCAGCAGCCCTCTGGACAGGACCGGGGAGCAGTTTTTT.

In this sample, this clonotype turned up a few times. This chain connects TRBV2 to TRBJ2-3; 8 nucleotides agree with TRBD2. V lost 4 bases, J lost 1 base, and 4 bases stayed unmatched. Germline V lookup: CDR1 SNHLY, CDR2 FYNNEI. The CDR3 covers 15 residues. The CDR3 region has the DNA TGTGCCAGCAGTGTCGGGCGGGGGGGCACAGATACGCAGTATTTT. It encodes CASSVGRGGTDTQYF.

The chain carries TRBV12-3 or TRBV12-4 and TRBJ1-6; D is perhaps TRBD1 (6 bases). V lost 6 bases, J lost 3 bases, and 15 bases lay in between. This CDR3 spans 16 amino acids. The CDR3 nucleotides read TGTGCCAGCAGCCCCCATGGGGACATCTATAATTCACCCCTCCACTTT. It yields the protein CASSPHGDIYNSPLHF.

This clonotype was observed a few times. The CDR3 bases are TGTGCCAGCAGTTTGGGTCGGGACCCAGGGTTATCAGATACGCAGTATTTT. This translates into CASSLGRDPGLSDTQYF. This chain uses TRBV12-3 or TRBV12-4 with TRBJ2-3; tentatively, D is TRBD1 or TRBD2 (5 bases each). The CDR3 length is 17 residues. With 3 bases removed from V and 4 bases from J, the gap between germline ends came to 20 bases.

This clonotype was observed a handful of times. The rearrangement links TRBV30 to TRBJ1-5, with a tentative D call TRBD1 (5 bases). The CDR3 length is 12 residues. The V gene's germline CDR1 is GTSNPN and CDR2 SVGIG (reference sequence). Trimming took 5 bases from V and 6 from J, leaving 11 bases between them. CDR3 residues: CAWGGGGQPQHF. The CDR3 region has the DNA TGTGCCTGGGGGGGAGGTGGTCAGCCCCAGCATTTT.

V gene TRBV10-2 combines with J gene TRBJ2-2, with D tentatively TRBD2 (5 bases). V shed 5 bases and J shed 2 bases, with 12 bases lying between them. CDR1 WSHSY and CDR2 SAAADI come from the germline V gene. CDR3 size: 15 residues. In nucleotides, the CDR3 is TGCGCCAGCAGTTCCCTCGGGGTAAACACCGGGGAGCTGTTTTTT. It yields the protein CASSSLGVNTGELFF.

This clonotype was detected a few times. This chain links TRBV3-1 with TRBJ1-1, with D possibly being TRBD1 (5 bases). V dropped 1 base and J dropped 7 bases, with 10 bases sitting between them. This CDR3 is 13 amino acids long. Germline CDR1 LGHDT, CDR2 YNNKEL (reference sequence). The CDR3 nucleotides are TGTGCCAGCAGCCAAGCACGTGGGGGTGAAGCTTTCTTT. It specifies CASSQARGGEAFF. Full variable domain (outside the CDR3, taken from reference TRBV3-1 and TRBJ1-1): DTAVSQTPKYLVTQMGNDKSIKCEQNLGHDTMYWYKQDSKKFLKIMFSYNNKELIINETVPNRFSPKSPDKAHLNLHINSLELGDSAVYFCASSQARGGEAFFGQGTRLTVV.

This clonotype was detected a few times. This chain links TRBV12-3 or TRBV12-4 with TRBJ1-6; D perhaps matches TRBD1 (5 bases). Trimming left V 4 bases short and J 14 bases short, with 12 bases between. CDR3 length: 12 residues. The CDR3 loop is CASSYEGYTLHF. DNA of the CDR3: TGTGCCAGCAGTTATGAGGGGTACACCCTCCACTTT.

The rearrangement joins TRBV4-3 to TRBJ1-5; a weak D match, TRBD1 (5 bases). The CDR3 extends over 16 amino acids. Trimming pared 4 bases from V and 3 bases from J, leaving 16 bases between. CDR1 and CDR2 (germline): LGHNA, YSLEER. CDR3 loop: CASSPRPHGHNQPQHF. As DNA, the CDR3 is TGCGCCAGCAGCCCCAGACCCCACGGACACAATCAGCCCCAGCATTTT.

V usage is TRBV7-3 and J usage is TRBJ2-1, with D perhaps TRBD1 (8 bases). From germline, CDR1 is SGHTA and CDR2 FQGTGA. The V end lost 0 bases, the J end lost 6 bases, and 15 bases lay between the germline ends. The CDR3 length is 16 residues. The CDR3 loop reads CASSLTPQGGINEQFF. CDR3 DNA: TGTGCCAGCAGCTTAACCCCACAGGGGGGGATCAATGAGCAGTTCTTC.

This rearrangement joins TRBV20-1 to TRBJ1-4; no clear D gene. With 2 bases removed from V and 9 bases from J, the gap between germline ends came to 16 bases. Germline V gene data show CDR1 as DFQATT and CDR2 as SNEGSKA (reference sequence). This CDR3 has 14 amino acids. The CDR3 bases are TGCAGTGCTAGACCTCGGACGGAGGGTCAAAAACTGTTTTTT. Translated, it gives CSARPRTEGQKLFF.

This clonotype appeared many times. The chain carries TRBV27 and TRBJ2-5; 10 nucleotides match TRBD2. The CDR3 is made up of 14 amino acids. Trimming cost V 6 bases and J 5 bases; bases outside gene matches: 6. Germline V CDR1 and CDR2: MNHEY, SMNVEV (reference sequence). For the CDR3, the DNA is TGTGCCAGCAGGATAGCGGGAGGATGGGAGACCCAGTACTTC. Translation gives CASRIAGGWETQYF.

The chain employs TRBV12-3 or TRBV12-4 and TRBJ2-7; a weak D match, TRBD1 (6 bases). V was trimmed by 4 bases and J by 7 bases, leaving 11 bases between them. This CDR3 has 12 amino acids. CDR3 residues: CASSSGVGEQYV. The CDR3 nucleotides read TGTGCCAGCAGTTCAGGGGTAGGAGAGCAGTACGTC.

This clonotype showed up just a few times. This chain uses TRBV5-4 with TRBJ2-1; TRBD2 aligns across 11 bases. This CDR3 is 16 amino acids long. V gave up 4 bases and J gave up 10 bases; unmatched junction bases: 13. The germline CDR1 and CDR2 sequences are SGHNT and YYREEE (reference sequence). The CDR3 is CASSLSGGALSDEQFF. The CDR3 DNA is TGTGCCAGCAGCCTTAGCGGGGGGGCCTTATCAGACGAGCAGTTCTTC.

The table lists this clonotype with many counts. The CDR3 nucleotides read TGTGCCAGCAGCTTCGCCGGGGAGCTGTTTTTT. Protein product: CASSFAGELFF. The V gene is TRBV7-2, the J gene TRBJ2-2; D gene unclear. V dropped 3 bases and J dropped 6 bases, with 2 bases sitting between them. The CDR3 loop spans 11 amino acids. Germline V gene lookup returns CDR1 SGHTA and CDR2 FQGNSA.